The clone carrying this T cell receptor (beta chain) was seen a few times. Its target is not known. The data originate from a study of human T cells and chemical hapten exposure. Study information: It was small differences in pooled library volume that mainly caused per-sample TCR yields to vary.

Study-level points and caveats: Sensitizing with DPC caused no change in TCRs above 1 in 1000 frequency.

Individual cDNA molecules in this library carried unique molecular identifiers. Authors' data handling: TCRs per sample had a median of roughly 93,000 and ranged from about 23,224 to 700,000. TCRdb passed the RACE reads through MiXCR, listing each CDR3 protein once. These V and J calls rely on TCRdb rather than the paper's analysis. The table has roughly 130,000 distinct CDR3 sequences, 8.5% to 9.5% seen once. The CDR3 spans 12 residues. Trimming pared 3 bases from V and 11 bases from J, leaving 14 bases between. Germline V gene data show CDR1 as MNHNS and CDR2 as SASEGT. Sample time point: healthy volunteer bleed at 2 weeks. Unfractionated whole blood was the source from which total RNA was extracted.

The J gene is TRBJ2-7, the V gene TRBV6-1, with D maybe TRBD1 (6 bases). The specimen was whole blood. The TCR comes from a male donor in good health. Some clones in this sample may be carry-over from other donors' samples. CDR3: CASSDPGVSEYF. CDR3 in DNA: TGTGCCAGCAGTGACCCAGGGGTCTCGGAGTACTTC.